One sample yielded the 3 T cell receptor beta chains listed below, sequenced in a study of cytomegalovirus exposure and HLA in healthy donors. PCR used 60 Vbeta primers and 13 Jbeta primers. The table came from immunoSEQ multiplex PCR; TCRdb's copy has only in-frame clones and leaves some out. The table lists 99,000 or so clones, 75% to 85% of them singletons. Sequences were obtained from PBMCs. The receptor source for this set is a man aged 18-30 years in good health and CMV-seronegative.

The chain employs TRBV29-1 and TRBJ2-2; 8 positions agree with TRBD2. There are 14 residues in the CDR3. V dropped 4 bases and J dropped 6; count of bases not matched to a gene: 7. The germline V gene encodes CDR1 SQVTM and CDR2 ANQGSEA. The CDR3 loop reads CSVGLTGGAGELFF. Here the CDR3 DNA reads TGCAGCGTTGGCCTCACGGGGGGGGCCGGGGAGCTGTTTTTT.

This chain links TRBV9 with TRBJ1-2, with D hard to call. CDR1 is SGDLS and CDR2 is YYNGEE in the germline V gene. The CDR3 sequence is 16 residues long. V lost 4 bases and J 3 bases, leaving 19 bases between the germline ends. This CDR3 is CASSSDVSGQYYGYTF. The CDR3 region has the DNA TGTGCCAGCAGCTCAGACGTAAGTGGGCAGTACTATGGCTACACCTTC.

V usage is TRBV7-2 and J usage is TRBJ1-3, with D perhaps TRBD1 (5 bases). Trimming shortened V by 5 bases and J by 0 bases, and 17 bases separated the two germline ends. This CDR3 is 17 amino acids long. From germline, CDR1 is SGHTA and CDR2 FQGNSA. CDR3 bases: TGTGCCAGCAGCCCCGACCAAGGACACCACTCTGGAAACACCATATATTTT. Its protein is CASSPDQGHHSGNTIYF.